This T cell receptor beta chain was documented in a study of blood T cell repertoires in COVID-19. Measured with immunoSEQ multiplex PCR; TCRdb has only the in-frame clones, and not every one. The sample records about 22,000 clones, roughly 87% being singletons. V shed 6 bases and J 4 bases; nucleotides not matched to a gene: 5. Germline V gene data show CDR1 as SEHNR and CDR2 as FQNEAQ (reference sequence). The CDR3 consists of 15 residues. The receptor's source is a man in his 70s with acute or convalescent COVID-19. The rearrangement uses TRBV7-9 and TRBJ2-3; the match to TRBD2 covers 12 bases. The sample comprised peripheral blood. The CDR3 DNA sequence: TGTGCCAGCAGTTTGCTAGCGGGGGGGCCAGATACGCAGTATTTT. It yields the protein CASSLLAGGPDTQYF. Variable domain in full (rest from reference TRBV7-9 and TRBJ2-3): DTGVSQNPRHKITKRGQNVTFRCDPISEHNRLYWYRQTLGQGPEFLTYFQNEAQLEKSRLLSDRFSAERPKGSFSTLEIQRTEQGDSAMYLCASSLLAGGPDTQYFGPGTRLTVL.